This TCR beta chain was retrieved from a study of T cell clones after liver transplantation (dated by TCRdb to between 2018 and 2021). Background on the whole study: ITN030ST, the source of the samples, was a randomized trial that attempted immunosuppression withdrawal within 2 years of liver transplantation. No induction therapy was given to the subjects, and standard immunosuppression was administered until randomization at 12-24 months post-transplant. Of the eight recipients, three were HCV-positive, while the remaining recipients had been transplanted for non-autoimmune, non-viral indications. Of the 8 liver transplant recipients making up the studied cohort, 3 were classified as tolerant and 5 as non-tolerant. Tolerance was defined as complete immunosuppression withdrawal for at least one year with no rise in liver enzymes beyond twice the upper limit of normal. Blood samples were collected pre-transplant, pre-randomization before withdrawal, and post-randomization after either full withdrawal or failed withdrawal. Donor-reactive T cell clones were identified by TCRbeta sequencing following a pre-transplant mixed lymphocyte reaction and were subsequently tracked in post-transplant blood. Third party-reactive TCRbeta sequences were also identified from pre-transplant MLRs to serve as an antigen-independent comparator for donor-reactive sequences.

Worth noting for this clone: Its antigen remains undetermined. Compared with germline, one end of the junction differs, possibly owing to a read error.

Unstimulated PBMCs, after thawing, were stained for CD3, CD4 and CD8 and then FACS-sorted into CD3+CD4+ and CD3+CD8+ populations. Each of the 8 studied subjects was randomized to immunosuppression withdrawal. The Qiagen DNeasy Blood and Tissue Kit was used to isolate genomic DNA. Here is what the overall study found, with its caveats: When repertoire turnover was taken into account, detection of donor-reactive sequences was significantly reduced in 7 of 8 subjects for CD4 and in 8 of 8 subjects for CD8. The conclusions were considered preliminary, being limited by small, heterogeneous patient numbers and non-standardized post-transplant time points. The decline in donor-reactive sequences exceeded the decline in third party-reactive sequences, suggesting partial antigen-specific deletion that was unrelated to withdrawal success. In two subjects, low numbers of available donor cells limited the measurable donor-reactive repertoire. Without allograft tissue specimens, donor-reactive T cells may have migrated into the graft rather than being deleted. In 5 of 8 subjects, regardless of tolerance or HCV status, circulating donor-reactive CD4 TCRbeta sequences dropped significantly post-transplant.

High-throughput TCRbeta CDR3 sequencing of frozen genomic DNA was performed by immunoSEQ, including PCR amplification, mapping, bias correction and internal controls. In the paper's pipeline: Only productive rearrangements were retained, and each unique TCRbeta sequence was defined by its CDR3 nucleotide sequence together with its V and J gene. For classification of a sequence as donor-reactive, at least 5-fold expansion in CFSE-low cells relative to unstimulated pre-transplant cells and a frequency of at least 0.01% were required. To ensure at least 90% detection power, minimum frequency thresholds were set for each subject based on that subject's lowest-template unstimulated sample. Jensen-Shannon divergence between the top 1000 TCRbeta sequences post- versus pre-transplant served as the measure of repertoire turnover. Two-sided Fisher's exact tests were used to test for changes in how often donor-reactive sequences were detected. TCRdb took this table from immuneACCESS and kept in-frame rearrangements with V and J called. Such tables lack part of the clones; where checked against another copy, unresolved V genes explain under half of the gap, and the rest is unexplained. V and J calls and clone size come straight from that table; D and trimming were deduced from the DNA. This sample comprises about 15,000 clones, 82% of them detected only once. Together, the top ten hold over 25% of the sample.

Its CDR3 holds 11 amino acids, cysteine through phenylalanine. Only the CDR3 region is kept as DNA, spanning 33 bases read in frame from base 1. Looking up the germline V gene yields CDR1 MNHEY and CDR2 SVGAGI. The receptor was isolated from a human patient who received a liver transplant. Some T cells present after a transplant may be cells of the graft donor. Recombination connected TRBV6-5 to TRBJ1-5; no confident D gene assignment can be made. The sequences come from CD8+ T cells from blood, collected approximately 45 months after liver transplant. The nucleotide sequence reads TGCGCCACGGGTCCCAATCAGCCCCAGCATTTT. This yields the protein CATGPNQPQHF.